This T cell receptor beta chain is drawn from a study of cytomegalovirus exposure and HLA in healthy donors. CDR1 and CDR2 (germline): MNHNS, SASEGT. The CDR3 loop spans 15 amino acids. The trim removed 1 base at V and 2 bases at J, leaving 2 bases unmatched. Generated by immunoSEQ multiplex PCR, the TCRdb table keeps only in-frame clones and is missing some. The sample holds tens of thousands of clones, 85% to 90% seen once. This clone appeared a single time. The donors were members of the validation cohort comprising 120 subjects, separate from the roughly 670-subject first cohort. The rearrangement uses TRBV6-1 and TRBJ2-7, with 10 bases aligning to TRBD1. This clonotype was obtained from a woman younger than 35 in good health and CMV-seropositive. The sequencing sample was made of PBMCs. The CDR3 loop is CASSEETGGAYEQYF. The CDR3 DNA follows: TGTGCCAGCAGTGAAGAGACAGGGGGCGCCTACGAGCAGTACTTC.